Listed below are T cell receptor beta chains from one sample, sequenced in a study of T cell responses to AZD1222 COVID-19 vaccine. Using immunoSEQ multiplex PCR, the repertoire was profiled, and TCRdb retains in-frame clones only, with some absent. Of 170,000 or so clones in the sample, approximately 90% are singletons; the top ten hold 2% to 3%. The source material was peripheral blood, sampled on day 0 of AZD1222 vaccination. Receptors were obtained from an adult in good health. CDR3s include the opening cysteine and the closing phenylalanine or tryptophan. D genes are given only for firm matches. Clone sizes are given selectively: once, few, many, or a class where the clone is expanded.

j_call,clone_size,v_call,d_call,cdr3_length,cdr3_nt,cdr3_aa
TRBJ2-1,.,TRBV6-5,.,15,TGTGCCAGCGCATACTTTGGGGCTAGCCGCAATGAGCAGTTCTTC,CASAYFGASRNEQFF
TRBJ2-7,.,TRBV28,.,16,TGTGCCAGCAGTTTCTCTTATCAGGGCTTTACCTACGAGCAGTACTTC,CASSFSYQGFTYEQYF
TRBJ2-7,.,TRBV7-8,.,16,TGTGCCAGCAGCTTAGCCGGGACGGGAAGCTCCTACGAGCAGTACTTC,CASSLAGTGSSYEQYF
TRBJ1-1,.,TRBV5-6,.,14,TGTGCCAGCAGCGTGGGGGCGTGGGGCACTGAAGCTTTCTTT,CASSVGAWGTEAFF
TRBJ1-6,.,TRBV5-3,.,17,TGTGCCAGAAGACCTGAACAGGGCCGGTTGATGCTAGGTTCCCTCCACTTT,CARRPEQGRLMLGSLHF
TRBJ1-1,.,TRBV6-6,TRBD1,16,TGTGCCAGCAGTTACTCCAGGGGGGAACAGAACACTGAAGCTTTCTTT,CASSYSRGEQNTEAFF
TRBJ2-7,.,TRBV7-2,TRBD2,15,TGTGCCAGCAGCTTAGTGGTGGCGGGAGCAAACGAGCAGTACTTC,CASSLVVAGANEQYF
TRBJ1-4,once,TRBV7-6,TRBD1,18,TGTGCCAGCAGCTTACAAGAACTGTCGTCGACAGGGTATGAAAAACTGTTTTTT,CASSLQELSSTGYEKLFF
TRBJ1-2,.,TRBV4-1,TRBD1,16,TGCGCCAGCAGTCGCGACATCGACAGGGGCGGCTATGGCTACACCTTC,CASSRDIDRGGYGYTF
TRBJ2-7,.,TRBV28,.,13,TGTGCCAGCAGTTGGGCTAACCTCTACGAGCAGTACTTC,CASSWANLYEQYF
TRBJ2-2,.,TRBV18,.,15,TGTGCCAGCTCACCACGACTAAGGGACACCGGGGAGCTGTTTTTT,CASSPRLRDTGELFF
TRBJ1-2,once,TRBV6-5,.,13,TGTGCCAGCACGAGGGGCATTAACTATGGCTACACCTTC,CASTRGINYGYTF
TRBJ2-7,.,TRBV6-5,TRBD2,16,TGTGCCAGCAGTTACTCCGGTAGCGGGGCCTCCTACGAGCAGTACTTC,CASSYSGSGASYEQYF
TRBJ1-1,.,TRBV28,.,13,TGTGCCAGCAGCACGGACACGAACACTGAAGCTTTCTTT,CASSTDTNTEAFF
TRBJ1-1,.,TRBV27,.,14,TGTGCCAGCAGTTACGGGACGGCGAACACTGAAGCTTTCTTT,CASSYGTANTEAFF
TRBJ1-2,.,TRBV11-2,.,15,TGTGCCAGCAGCCCGGGACCTCTCAAGGGATACGGCTACACCTTC,CASSPGPLKGYGYTF
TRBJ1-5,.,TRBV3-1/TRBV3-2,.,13,TGTGCCAGCAGCTCCAGGGCTGGTCAGCCCCAGCATTTT,CASSSRAGQPQHF
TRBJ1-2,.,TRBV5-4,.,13,TGTGCCAGCAGCCTACAGGGATTGAGTGGCTACACCTTC,CASSLQGLSGYTF
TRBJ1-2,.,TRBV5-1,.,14,TGCGCCAGCAGCCCAAGGGTGAAGGGCGATGGCTACACCTTC,CASSPRVKGDGYTF
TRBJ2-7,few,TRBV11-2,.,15,TGTGCCAGCAGCTTAGATCAGGCCGAATACTACGAGCAGTACTTC,CASSLDQAEYYEQYF
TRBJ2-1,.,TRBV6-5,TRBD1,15,TGTGCCAGCAGGCCCGGGACAGGGGGTGTCAATGAGCAGTTCTTC,CASRPGTGGVNEQFF
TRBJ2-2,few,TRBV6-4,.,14,TGTGCCAGCAGTGACCGGTTACGGACCGGGGAGCTGTTTTTT,CASSDRLRTGELFF
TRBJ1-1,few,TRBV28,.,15,TGTGCCAGCAGTTTACTCCCACCCCTGAACACTGAAGCTTTCTTT,CASSLLPPLNTEAFF
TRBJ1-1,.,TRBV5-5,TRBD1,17,TGTGCCAGCAGCTTGCCGTGGGACAGGGCGGGACAGACTGAAGCTTTCTTT,CASSLPWDRAGQTEAFF
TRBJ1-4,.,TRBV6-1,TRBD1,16,TGTGCCAGCAGTGGGAGGCCCGGGACAGGGGTTGAAAAACTGTTTTTT,CASSGRPGTGVEKLFF
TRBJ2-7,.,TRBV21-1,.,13,TGTGCCAGCAGCCCTGGAAGGAGCTACGAGCAGTACTTC,CASSPGRSYEQYF
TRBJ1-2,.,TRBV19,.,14,TGTGCCAGTAGACCTACAGGGTACGACTATGGCTACACCTTC,CASRPTGYDYGYTF
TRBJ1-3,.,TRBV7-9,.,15,TGTGCCAGCAGCTCAATCGAGGGCTCTGGAAACACCATATATTTT,CASSSIEGSGNTIYF
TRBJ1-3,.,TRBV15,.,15,TGTGCCACCGCGGTAGCGGGGCAGGGTGGAAACACCATATATTTT,CATAVAGQGGNTIYF
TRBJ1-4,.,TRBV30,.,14,TGTGCCTGGAGTTTAACAGGGTGGGGTGAAAAACTGTTTTTT,CAWSLTGWGEKLFF
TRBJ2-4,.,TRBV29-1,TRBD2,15,TGCAGCGTTGAGGATAGCGGGAGAGCCAAAAACATTCAGTACTTC,CSVEDSGRAKNIQYF
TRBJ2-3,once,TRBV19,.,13,TGTGCCAGTAGTCGAGTCAGGGGAGATACGCAGTATTTT,CASSRVRGDTQYF
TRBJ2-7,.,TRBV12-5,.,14,TGTGCTAGTGGTCCCGGGACCGAACGCCGCGAGCAGTACTTC,CASGPGTERREQYF
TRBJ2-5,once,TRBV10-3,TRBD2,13,TGTGCCATCAATGAGCGGGGACAAGAGACCCAGTACTTC,CAINERGQETQYF
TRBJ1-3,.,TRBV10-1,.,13,TGCGCCAGCAGTGGGAGTGTTGGAAACACCATATATTTT,CASSGSVGNTIYF
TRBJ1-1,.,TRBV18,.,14,TGTGCCAGCTCCAGAGGGGCCATGAACACTGAAGCTTTCTTT,CASSRGAMNTEAFF
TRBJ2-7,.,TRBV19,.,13,TGTGCCAGTAGTAGGGTGTGGGCGTACGAGCAGTACTTC,CASSRVWAYEQYF
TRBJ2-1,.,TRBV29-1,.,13,TGCAGCTCCGCAGGGAGTCAACAAAATGAGCAGTTCTTC,CSSAGSQQNEQFF
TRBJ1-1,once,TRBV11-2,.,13,TGTGCCAGCAGCTGGACCGGGAACACTGAAGCTTTCTTT,CASSWTGNTEAFF
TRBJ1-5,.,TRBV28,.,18,TGTGCCAGCAGTTTTTCTGGACAGCGATTGGATTGGGGTCAGCCCCAGCATTTT,CASSFSGQRLDWGQPQHF
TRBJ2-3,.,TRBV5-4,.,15,TGTGCCAGCAGCCCGGGTTGGGGGAGCACAGATACGCAGTATTTT,CASSPGWGSTDTQYF
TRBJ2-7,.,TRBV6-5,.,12,TGTGCCACGAGAGGGAGCGGATACGAGCAGTACTTC,CATRGSGYEQYF
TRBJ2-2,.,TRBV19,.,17,TGTGCCAGTAGTCAAACCGGAGGGGAACCGTTGGGCGGGGAGCTGTTTTTT,CASSQTGGEPLGGELFF
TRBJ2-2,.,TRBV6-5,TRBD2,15,TGTGCCAGCAGTTATCGGGAGGGCCGTACCGGGGAGCTGTTTTTT,CASSYREGRTGELFF
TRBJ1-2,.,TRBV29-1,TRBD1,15,TGCAGCGTCGCCAGGGGGTCGGGGCCTAACTATGGCTACACCTTC,CSVARGSGPNYGYTF
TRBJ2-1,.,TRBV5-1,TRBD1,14,TGCGCCAGCAGCTTGGGGGACAGCTGCAATGAGCAGTTCTTC,CASSLGDSCNEQFF